The 26 T cell receptor beta chains below all came from one sample that was sequenced in a study of human thymus T cells (TCRdb year 2020). The protocol used for the library was the immunoSEQ multiplex PCR assay. TCRdb obtained this table from immuneACCESS and retained in-frame rearrangements with V and J assigned. These tables miss some clones; where compared with another copy, unresolved V genes account for less than half of the shortfall, and the remainder is unexplained. This sample is represented by roughly 77,000 clones; 95% of them were singletons. Around 0.034% of the sample is taken by the ten largest. The thymus tissue came from surgical resects taken out during corrective cardiac surgery. Specimen: thymus tissue. All receptors derive from a girl in the first two years of life with a congenital heart defect but otherwise immunologically healthy.

The V and J genes are TRBV27 and TRBJ2-1, with 7 positions matching TRBD2. Germline V gene sequence: CDR1 MNHEY, CDR2 SMNVEV (reference sequence). The CDR3 runs 15 residues. The junction had 5 bases not matched to a gene; V was cut back by 2 bases and J by 4 bases. The CDR3 loop reads CASSLSAGVYNEQFF. The CDR3 DNA follows: TGTGCCAGCAGTTTAAGCGCGGGGGTATACAATGAGCAGTTCTTC.

This chain links TRBV6-1 with TRBJ1-3; 8 positions match TRBD1. The CDR3 spans 17 residues. V shed 6 bases, J shed 0 bases, and the junction held 10 bases outside the gene matches. Germline CDR1 is MNHNS and CDR2 is SASEGT. Here the CDR3 reads CASREHQTGGSGNTIYF. The CDR3 DNA sequence: TGTGCCAGCAGGGAACACCAAACAGGGGGCTCTGGAAACACCATATATTTT.

The rearrangement uses TRBV18 and TRBJ1-3; D call uncertain. Per germline, CDR1 KGHSH and CDR2 LQKENI. With 3 bases removed from V and 7 bases from J, the gap between germline ends came to 16 bases. The CDR3 runs 15 residues. The CDR3 here is CASSPAGNEVNTIYF. The CDR3 DNA reads as TGTGCCAGCTCACCGGCAGGCAACGAGGTTAACACCATATATTTT.

The chain employs TRBV11-3 and TRBJ2-2; 15 positions agree with TRBD2. V dropped 8 bases and J dropped 3; count of bases not matched to a gene: 16. Germline V gives CDR1 SGHNT, CDR2 YENEEA. The CDR3 sequence is 20 residues long. The CDR3 DNA reads as TGTGCCAGCTCCGACATCACCGGACTAGCGGGAGGGCCCTACACCGGGGAGCTGTTTTTT. Protein product: CASSDITGLAGGPYTGELFF.

This chain uses TRBV7-9 with TRBJ2-5; possible D gene TRBD2, 6 bases. Germline CDR1 SEHNR, CDR2 FQNEAQ (reference sequence). V was clipped by 2 bases and J by 3 bases, with 22 bases between them. This CDR3 is 18 amino acids long. CDR3 in DNA: TGTGCCAGCAGCTTACCTGAATGGGACTGGCAGGATAAAGAGACCCAGTACTTC. It yields the protein CASSLPEWDWQDKETQYF.

V gene TRBV18 combines with J gene TRBJ2-7, with D perhaps TRBD1 or TRBD2 (5 bases each). The CDR3 is made up of 16 amino acids. Looked up from germline, CDR1 is KGHSH and CDR2 is LQKENI. The V and J ends lost 3 bases and 1 base respectively, with 16 bases between them. CDR3 amino acids: CASSPRYWDGSYEQYF. The CDR3 DNA reads as TGTGCCAGCTCACCCAGATATTGGGACGGTTCCTACGAGCAGTACTTC.

The rearrangement uses TRBV7-2 and TRBJ2-3, with a weak D call TRBD2 (5 bases). Germline V gene data show CDR1 as SGHTA and CDR2 as FQGNSA. Trimming shortened V by 5 bases and J by 0 bases, and 15 bases separated the two germline ends. This CDR3 comprises 16 residues. The CDR3 coding sequence is TGTGCCAGCAGCCGGAAGGGAGCCTACAGCACAGATACGCAGTATTTT. It yields the protein CASSRKGAYSTDTQYF.

V is TRBV9 and J is TRBJ2-5, with D possibly being TRBD2 (6 bases). The V and J ends lost 1 base and 3 bases respectively, with 16 bases between them. The V gene's germline CDR1 is SGDLS and CDR2 YYNGEE. This CDR3 has 16 residues. The CDR3 region has the DNA TGTGCCAGCAGCGTAATCGGCCCTGGGGGGAAAGAGACCCAGTACTTC. As protein: CASSVIGPGGKETQYF.

The rearrangement uses TRBV9 and TRBJ2-7; a weak D match, TRBD2 (6 bases). CDR3 length: 16 residues. The germline V gene has CDR1 SGDLS and CDR2 YYNGEE. Trimming shortened V by 0 bases and J by 3 bases, and 16 bases separated the two germline ends. CDR3 nucleotides: TGTGCCAGCAGCGTAGATGCGGGATCATTAGGCTACGAGCAGTACTTC. It encodes CASSVDAGSLGYEQYF. The full variable domain, completed using reference TRBV9 and TRBJ2-7, is DSGVTQTPKHLITATGQRVTLRCSPRSGDLSVYWYQQSLDQGLQFLIQYYNGEERAKGNILERFSAQQFPDLHSELNLSSLELGDSALYFCASSVDAGSLGYEQYFGPGTRLTVT.

This clone was counted a single time. The rearrangement uses TRBV28 and TRBJ1-5; D gene unclear. The CDR3 runs to 14 residues. V was pared by 2 bases and J by 4 bases, with 9 bases between. Germline V gene sequence: CDR1 MDHEN, CDR2 SYDVKM. The CDR3 sequence is CASSLGGRNQPQHF. As DNA, the CDR3 is TGTGCCAGCAGTTTAGGTGGAAGGAATCAGCCCCAGCATTTT.

This clone has a single count. The chain combines TRBV5-6 with TRBJ1-2; TRBD1 agrees at 8 bases. The CDR3 contains 15 residues. Trimming removed 3 bases from V and 3 bases from J; junction bases left unmatched: 7. The germline gives CDR1 SGHDT, CDR2 YYEEEE. CDR3 region: CASSSGQGHYYGYTF. The CDR3 bases are TGTGCCAGCAGCTCCGGACAGGGACACTACTATGGCTACACCTTC.

The chain has TRBV5-1 and TRBJ2-7; 7 bases fit TRBD1. The junction had 9 bases not matched to a gene; V was cut back by 6 bases and J by 3 bases. The CDR3 extends over 14 amino acids. Germline CDR1 and CDR2: SGHRS and YFSETQ. In DNA form, the CDR3 reads TGCGCCAGCACCTACAATTCAGGGGGCTACGAGCAGTACTTC. This codes for CASTYNSGGYEQYF. Full variable domain (outside the CDR3, taken from reference TRBV5-1 and TRBJ2-7): KAGVTQTPRYLIKTRGQQVTLSCSPISGHRSVSWYQQTPGQGLQFLFEYFSETQRNKGNFPGRFSGRQFSNSRSEMNVSTLELGDSALYLCASTYNSGGYEQYFGPGTRLTVT.

The chain has TRBV29-1 and TRBJ1-2; D is ambiguous. This CDR3 is 12 amino acids long. Trimming removed 5 bases at V and 0 bases at J, with 7 bases between. Germline CDR1 reads SQVTM; CDR2 reads ANQGSEA. The CDR3 is CSVPMTNYGYTF. The CDR3 DNA reads TGCAGCGTTCCCATGACTAACTATGGCTACACCTTC.

The chain employs TRBV5-8 and TRBJ1-5; tentatively, D is TRBD1 (6 bases). Per the germline V gene, CDR1 is SGHTS and CDR2 is YDEGEE. The ends were cut back, 1 base at V and 1 base at J, with 9 bases in the middle. The CDR3 contains 15 residues. In DNA form, the CDR3 reads TGTGCCAGCAGCTTGAACAGGGTCAGCAATCAGCCCCAGCATTTT. Translated, it gives CASSLNRVSNQPQHF.

The rearrangement uses TRBV7-4 and TRBJ2-6; weak D call: TRBD1 (5 bases). Germline CDR1 reads SGHVT; CDR2 reads SQSDAQ. This CDR3 has 15 amino acids. V was shortened by 1 base and J by 10 bases, with 14 bases between the two germline ends. In nucleotides, the CDR3 is TGTGCCAGCAGCTTAGATAAAGGACACAAAAACGTCCTGACTTTC. Protein: CASSLDKGHKNVLTF.

The chain combines TRBV15 with TRBJ2-3; 14 bases are shared with TRBD2. Trimming at V came to 1 base and at J to 3 bases, leaving 3 bases not matched to a gene. Per germline, CDR1 LNHNV and CDR2 YYDKDF (reference sequence). The length of the CDR3 is 17 residues. The CDR3, as DNA: TGTGCCACCAGCAGAGGGGGACTAGCGGGAGAAACAGATACGCAGTATTTT. It encodes CATSRGGLAGETDTQYF. The full variable domain, with the rest looked up from reference TRBV15 and TRBJ2-3, is DAMVIQNPRYQVTQFGKPVTLSCSQTLNHNVMYWYQQKSSQAPKLLFHYYDKDFNNEADTPDNFQSRRPNTSFCFLDIRSPGLGDTAMYLCATSRGGLAGETDTQYFGPGTRLTVL.

This chain joins TRBV4-1 and TRBJ1-2; D remains unclear. Germline loops: CDR1 MGHRA, CDR2 YSYEKL. With 0 bases removed from V and 1 base from J, the gap between germline ends came to 15 bases. The CDR3 contains 17 residues. The CDR3: CASSQESRRGDNYGYTF. In DNA form, the CDR3 reads TGCGCCAGCAGCCAAGAATCCCGACGGGGTGATAACTATGGCTACACCTTC.

The V and J genes are TRBV6-6 and TRBJ1-2; tentatively, D is TRBD1 (6 bases). Trimming removed 7 bases from V and 9 bases from J, with 18 bases in between. The CDR3 is made up of 13 amino acids. CDR1 MNHNY and CDR2 SVGAGI come from the germline V gene (reference sequence). In nucleotides, the CDR3 is TGTGCCAGCACCTTCTCAGGGGCTGATCGCTACACCTTC. This gives the protein CASTFSGADRYTF.

This sequence joins TRBV6-6 and TRBJ1-4; TRBD1 is a possible D gene (5 bases). The V and J ends lost 7 bases and 7 bases respectively, with 16 bases between them. The CDR3 extends over 14 amino acids. Germline CDR1 MNHNY, CDR2 SVGAGI (reference sequence). The DNA of the CDR3 is TGTGCCAGCACCTCCTTCGGGGCGGGTGAAAAACTGTTTTTT. This codes for CASTSFGAGEKLFF.

This chain joins TRBV6-5 and TRBJ1-5; D perhaps matches TRBD1 (6 bases). The CDR3 sequence is 13 residues long. Germline CDR1 and CDR2: MNHEY and SVGAGI. Deletions cut 7 bases from V and 4 bases from J, with 11 bases between. The CDR3 sequence is CASMGGANQPQHF. CDR3 nucleotide sequence: TGTGCCAGCATGGGGGGGGCAAATCAGCCCCAGCATTTT.

The rearrangement links TRBV28 to TRBJ1-2, with 10 bases identical to TRBD1. Trimming cost V 6 bases and J 8 bases; bases outside gene matches: 9. This CDR3 spans 14 amino acids. Germline CDR1 is MDHEN and CDR2 is SYDVKM. CDR3 nucleotides: TGTGCCAGCAGCCCGGGACAGGGGTTAGGCGGCTACACCTTC. It encodes CASSPGQGLGGYTF.

This clone was picked up a small number of times. The V and J genes are TRBV5-1 and TRBJ2-7; possible D gene TRBD2, 5 bases. The CDR3 is made up of 14 amino acids. V was clipped by 0 bases and J by 2 bases, with 9 bases between them. The germline V gene encodes CDR1 SGHRS and CDR2 YFSETQ. The DNA of the CDR3 is TGCGCCAGCAGCTTGGCCTATAGCGCCTACGAGCAGTACTTC. Protein: CASSLAYSAYEQYF. Complete variable domain (other parts from reference TRBV5-1 and TRBJ2-7): KAGVTQTPRYLIKTRGQQVTLSCSPISGHRSVSWYQQTPGQGLQFLFEYFSETQRNKGNFPGRFSGRQFSNSRSEMNVSTLELGDSALYLCASSLAYSAYEQYFGPGTRLTVT.

CDR3 sequence: CAIRQAGELFF. The CDR3 bases are TGTGCCATCCGGCAGGCCGGGGAGCTGTTTTTT. The chain uses TRBV10-3 and TRBJ2-2; D not resolved. V was clipped by 8 bases and J by 6 bases, with 7 bases between them. Germline-derived CDR1 and CDR2 are ENHRY and SYGVKD. CDR3 length: 11 amino acids.

The genes are TRBV15 and TRBJ2-2; D call uncertain. The CDR3 runs 19 residues. Trimming stripped 1 base from V and 1 base from J, with 19 bases between. The V gene's germline CDR1 is LNHNV and CDR2 YYDKDF (reference sequence). The DNA for the CDR3 is TGTGCCACCAGCAGAGTCAGCCACCCCACTCCCTTGAACACCGGGGAGCTGTTTTTT. Its translation: CATSRVSHPTPLNTGELFF.

This chain links TRBV11-2 with TRBJ2-7; D unresolved. This CDR3 comprises 14 residues. Trimming cost V 2 bases and J 4 bases, with 12 bases left between them. Germline lookup yields CDR1 SGHAT and CDR2 FQNNGV. The CDR3 protein is CASSLYARPYEQYF. DNA for the CDR3: TGTGCCAGCAGCTTATATGCTAGACCTTACGAGCAGTACTTC.

The chain carries TRBV11-2 and TRBJ2-2, with D tentatively TRBD1 or TRBD2 (5 bases each). The CDR3 runs 13 residues. Trimming took off 5 bases at V and 10 bases at J, with 14 bases between the two ends. Germline CDR1 is SGHAT and CDR2 is FQNNGV. The CDR3 is CASSGTPFEELFF. DNA of the CDR3: TGTGCCAGCAGCGGGACCCCCTTTGAGGAGCTGTTTTTT.